The clone carrying this T cell receptor beta chain was counted a single time. Germline CDR1 reads SGDLS; CDR2 reads YYNGEE. This CDR3 has 16 residues. Trimming took off 0 bases at V and 5 bases at J, with 15 bases between the two ends. This record comes from a study of technical replicates of blood from a handful of donors. Assay: immunoSEQ multiplex PCR; the TCRdb copy retains only in-frame clones and omits some. This sample carries roughly 76,000 clones, over 90% of them seen once, and the ten largest clones take around 0.4%. This chain connects TRBV9 to TRBJ2-1; the D is unclear. The clonotype originates from a human donor in good health. The specimen sequenced was T cells isolated from PBMCs. CDR3 DNA: TGTGCCAGCAGCGTAGCTTGGAGACTCACAAACAATGAGCAGTTCTTC. It yields the protein CASSVAWRLTNNEQFF.